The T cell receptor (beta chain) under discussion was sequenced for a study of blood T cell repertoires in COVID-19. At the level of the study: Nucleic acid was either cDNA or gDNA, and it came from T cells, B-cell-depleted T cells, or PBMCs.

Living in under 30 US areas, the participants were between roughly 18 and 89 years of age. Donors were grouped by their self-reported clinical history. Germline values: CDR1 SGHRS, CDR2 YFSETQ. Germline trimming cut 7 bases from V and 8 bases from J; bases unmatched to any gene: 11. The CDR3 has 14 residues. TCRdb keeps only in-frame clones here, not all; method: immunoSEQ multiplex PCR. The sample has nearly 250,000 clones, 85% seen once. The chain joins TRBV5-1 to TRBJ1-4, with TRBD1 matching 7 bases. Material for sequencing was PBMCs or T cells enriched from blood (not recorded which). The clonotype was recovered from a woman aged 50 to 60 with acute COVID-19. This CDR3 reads CASSRQGVEEKLFF. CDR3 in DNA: TGCGCCAGCTCTCGACAGGGAGTGGAAGAAAAACTGTTTTTT.